This TCR beta chain was captured by sequencing in a study of T cell responses to AZD1222 COVID-19 vaccine. Overall study findings and caveats: At study baseline, merely more than 5 AZD1222 recipients were seropositive. There were mostly white British donors and more females than males, and clonal diversity was possibly underestimated. Repertoire collection took place solely once the T cell response had peaked. Once two AZD1222 doses were given, Spike-specific TCR breadth and depth went up.

The V gene lost 3 bases and the J gene lost 0 bases, with 5 bases spanning the gap. Germline assignment: CDR1 SGHRS and CDR2 YFSETQ. The CDR3 sequence is 13 residues long. Measured with immunoSEQ multiplex PCR; TCRdb has only the in-frame clones, and not every one. Of 150,000 or so clones listed, approximately 91% were seen once; the top ten hold roughly 6.5%. On this clone itself: The antigen remains undetermined.

The chain carries TRBV5-1 and TRBJ2-3; no reliable D call. The sequence was obtained from an adult in good health. Sequencing was performed on peripheral blood, taken on day 0 of AZD1222 vaccination. The CDR3 sequence is CASSSQSTDTQYF. The CDR3 nucleotides are TGCGCCAGCAGCTCCCAGAGCACAGATACGCAGTATTTT.